The next 25 T cell receptor beta chains were all read from a single sample in a study of cytomegalovirus exposure and HLA in healthy donors. The PCR used 60 Vbeta and 13 Jbeta primers. Profiled with immunoSEQ multiplex PCR; TCRdb holds only in-frame clones, not every one. This table has approximately 150,000 clones, approximately 81% appearing once. Input material: PBMCs. All receptors derive from a man over 45 in good health and CMV-seropositive.

The chain links TRBV25-1 to TRBJ2-5; 11 positions match TRBD2. Germline CDR1 MGHDK, CDR2 SYGVNS. With V trimmed by 4 bases and J by 2 bases, 3 bases remained unmatched. The CDR3 consists of 15 residues. The CDR3 sequence: CASSASGRKQETQYF. The DNA for the CDR3 is TGTGCCAGCAGTGCTAGCGGGAGGAAGCAAGAGACCCAGTACTTC.

The CDR3 sequence is CASSGQGMNTEAFF. DNA of the CDR3: TGTGCCAGCAGTGGTCAGGGCATGAACACTGAAGCTTTCTTT. The J gene is TRBJ1-1, the V gene TRBV2; TRBD1 might be the D (5 bases). The CDR3 is 14 residues long. Germline CDR1 reads SNHLY; CDR2 reads FYNNEI. The germline V and J ends were trimmed by 4 bases and 0 bases, with 9 bases remaining between them.

The chain is built from TRBV7-2 and TRBJ2-7, with 9 bases that match TRBD2. Germline CDR1 reads SGHTA; CDR2 reads FQGNSA. There are 14 residues in the CDR3. V gave up 1 base and J gave up 6 bases; unmatched junction bases: 4. The CDR3 here is CASSLVLAGSEQYF. The CDR3, as DNA: TGTGCCAGCAGCTTAGTCCTAGCGGGAAGCGAGCAGTACTTC.

The rearrangement uses TRBV18 and TRBJ2-7, with 11 bases lining up with TRBD2. V dropped 4 bases and J dropped 5; count of bases not matched to a gene: 4. CDR3 size: 14 residues. Germline V gene lookup returns CDR1 KGHSH and CDR2 LQKENI. The CDR3 DNA sequence: TGTGCCAGCTCACTTAGCGGGGGGGCGAACGAGCAGTACTTC. It yields the protein CASSLSGGANEQYF. The whole variable domain, filled in from reference TRBV18 and TRBJ2-7, reads NAGVMQNPRHLVRRRGQEARLRCSPMKGHSHVYWYRQLPEEGLKFMVYLQKENIIDESGMPKERFSAEFPKEGPSILRIQQVVRGDSAAYFCASSLSGGANEQYFGPGTRLTVT.

The J gene is TRBJ2-3, the V gene TRBV4-2, with TRBD2 identical over 10 bases. V was pared by 0 bases and J by 5 bases, with 5 bases of the junction left unmatched. This CDR3 comprises 16 residues. The germline CDR1 and CDR2 sequences are LGHNA and YNFKEQ. CDR3 DNA sequence: TGTGCCAGCAGCCAAGAGCGGGCTAGCGGGGGAGATACGCAGTATTTT. This gives the protein CASSQERASGGDTQYF.

This chain uses TRBV28 with TRBJ1-1, with 7 bases fitting TRBD1. J was trimmed by 1 base and V by 5 bases; bases with no gene match: 4. The CDR3 loop spans 14 amino acids. Germline-derived CDR1 and CDR2 are MDHEN and SYDVKM. CDR3 sequence: CASSTGVPNTEAFF. In nucleotides, the CDR3 is TGTGCCAGCAGTACAGGGGTCCCGAACACTGAAGCTTTCTTT.

The V and J genes are TRBV15 and TRBJ1-2; possible D gene TRBD1, 5 bases. In germline, CDR1 is LNHNV, CDR2 YYDKDF (reference sequence). The V end lost 0 bases, the J end lost 8 bases, and 10 bases lay between the germline ends. This CDR3 has 13 residues. The CDR3 spells CATSREAGLGYTF. DNA of the CDR3: TGTGCCACCAGCAGAGAAGCAGGGTTAGGCTACACCTTC.

This clone has only one observation. The chain has TRBV7-2 and TRBJ2-7; D might be TRBD2 (6 bases). V was pared by 2 bases and J by 6 bases, with 14 bases between. In germline, CDR1 is SGHTA, CDR2 FQGNSA. This CDR3 contains 14 residues. CDR3: CASSLMYGGVEQYF. The CDR3 DNA sequence: TGTGCCAGCAGCTTAATGTACGGGGGAGTCGAGCAGTACTTC. Looking up the rest from reference TRBV7-2 and TRBJ2-7 gives the full variable domain: GAGVSQSPSNKVTEKGKDVELRCDPISGHTALYWYRQSLGQGLEFLIYFQGNSAPDKSGLPSDRFSAERTGGSVSTLTIQRTQQEDSAVYLCASSLMYGGVEQYFGPGTRLTVT.

The J gene is TRBJ2-2, the V gene TRBV7-9; 10 bases map to TRBD1. Germline V gene sequence: CDR1 SEHNR, CDR2 FQNEAQ (reference sequence). V was pared by 5 bases and J by 3 bases, with 9 bases of the junction left unmatched. This CDR3 region has 17 residues. The CDR3: CASSDRQGAVDTGELFF. The DNA for the CDR3 is TGTGCCAGCAGCGACCGACAGGGGGCGGTGGACACCGGGGAGCTGTTTTTT.

As DNA, the CDR3 is TGCGCCAGCCACGGGGACAGGCGAATTAATGAAAAACTGTTTTTT. It yields the protein CASHGDRRINEKLFF. J is TRBJ1-4 and V is TRBV10-2; 8 nucleotides line up with TRBD1. Germline V gene lookup returns CDR1 WSHSY and CDR2 SAAADI. This CDR3 comprises 15 residues. The V segment lost 8 bases and the J segment 4 bases; nucleotides outside the gene matches: 9.

The rearrangement uses TRBV6-5 and TRBJ2-2, with TRBD1 matching over 10 bases. Trimming took 2 bases from V and 5 from J; bases not matched to a gene: 5. The CDR3 loop spans 16 amino acids. Germline CDR1 MNHEY, CDR2 SVGAGI. The CDR3 DNA sequence: TGTGCCAGCAGTTACGCTAGGACAGGGGGAACCGGGGAGCTGTTTTTT. Its protein is CASSYARTGGTGELFF.

The chain is built from TRBV5-1 and TRBJ1-1; D ambiguous. This CDR3 comprises 11 residues. Looked up from germline, CDR1 is SGHRS and CDR2 is YFSETQ. Trimming removed 4 bases from V and 5 bases from J, with 6 bases in between. CDR3: CASSRGTEAFF. In DNA form, the CDR3 reads TGCGCCAGCAGCCGGGGAACTGAAGCTTTCTTT.

The chain has TRBV28 and TRBJ2-5; TRBD1 matches at 9 bases. This CDR3 region has 13 residues. The trim removed 10 bases at V and 5 bases at J, leaving 8 bases unmatched. Germline CDR1 reads MDHEN; CDR2 reads SYDVKM. CDR3 bases: TGTGCCACCACACAGGGGGCGAGGGAGACCCAGTACTTC. Translated: CATTQGARETQYF. The whole variable domain, filled in from reference TRBV28 and TRBJ2-5, reads DVKVTQSSRYLVKRTGEKVFLECVQDMDHENMFWYRQDPGLGLRLIYFSYDVKMKEKGDIPEGYSVSREKKERFSLILESASTNQTSMYLCATTQGARETQYFGPGTRLLVL.

This clone was counted a few times. The rearrangement uses TRBV7-9 and TRBJ1-3; no definite D call. V was clipped by 1 base and J by 2 bases, with 6 bases between them. This CDR3 comprises 14 residues. Germline V CDR1 and CDR2: SEHNR, FQNEAQ (reference sequence). CDR3 residues: CASSLVTTGNTIYF. The CDR3 nucleotides read TGTGCCAGCAGCTTAGTGACAACTGGAAACACCATATATTTT. Complete variable domain (other parts from reference TRBV7-9 and TRBJ1-3): DTGVSQNPRHKITKRGQNVTFRCDPISEHNRLYWYRQTLGQGPEFLTYFQNEAQLEKSRLLSDRFSAERPKGSFSTLEIQRTEQGDSAMYLCASSLVTTGNTIYFGEGSWLTVV.

The chain joins TRBV7-6 to TRBJ2-7; 12 bases fit TRBD2. Germline values: CDR1 SGHVS, CDR2 FNYEAQ. Trimming removed 4 bases from V and 0 bases from J; junction bases left unmatched: 7. This CDR3 spans 17 amino acids. The CDR3 bases are TGTGCCAGCAGCTCCGGACTAGCGGGGCCTAGCTCCTACGAGCAGTACTTC. Its translation: CASSSGLAGPSSYEQYF.

V is TRBV28 and J is TRBJ1-5; 7 positions match TRBD1. The junction had 2 bases not matched to a gene; V was cut back by 2 bases and J by 10 bases. The CDR3 runs 12 residues. The germline gives CDR1 MDHEN, CDR2 SYDVKM. CDR3 sequence: CASSLRQGPQHF. CDR3 nucleotides: TGTGCCAGCAGTTTACGACAGGGACCCCAGCATTTT. Drawing the rest from reference TRBV28 and TRBJ1-5, the complete variable domain is DVKVTQSSRYLVKRTGEKVFLECVQDMDHENMFWYRQDPGLGLRLIYFSYDVKMKEKGDIPEGYSVSREKKERFSLILESASTNQTSMYLCASSLRQGPQHFGDGTRLSIL.

This chain joins TRBV5-1 and TRBJ2-5; TRBD2 agrees at 8 bases. Germline V gene data show CDR1 as SGHRS and CDR2 as YFSETQ. The V segment lost 1 base and the J segment 5 bases; nucleotides outside the gene matches: 7. This CDR3 region has 15 residues. The DNA for the CDR3 is TGCGCCAGCAGCTTGAACGGGGGGGCCGGGGAGACCCAGTACTTC. Translated, it gives CASSLNGGAGETQYF.

Concerning this clone itself: The junction differs from germline at one of its ends, possibly a read error. The V and J genes are TRBV5-1 and TRBJ1-3; TRBD1 agrees at 7 bases. The V gene's germline CDR1 is SGHRS and CDR2 YFSETQ. This CDR3 comprises 16 residues. CDR3 protein: CASTLTGQTAGNTIYF. CDR3 coding DNA: TGCGCCAGCACCTTGACAGGGCAGACCGCTGGAAACACCATATATTTT.

The chain combines TRBV11-2 with TRBJ2-7; 9 bases align to TRBD2. V lost 5 bases to trimming and J lost 2 bases; unmatched junction nucleotides: 16. Germline CDR1 is SGHAT and CDR2 is FQNNGV. There are 18 residues in the CDR3. CDR3 region: CASSLRWTSDYFTYEQYF. CDR3 DNA sequence: TGTGCCAGCAGCCTCAGATGGACTAGCGATTACTTTACCTACGAGCAGTACTTC.

The rearrangement links TRBV6-1 to TRBJ2-5, with 16 bases fitting TRBD2. CDR3 length: 16 amino acids. Looked up from germline, CDR1 is MNHNS and CDR2 is SASEGT. V gave up 4 bases and J gave up 5 bases; unmatched junction bases: 4. The CDR3 sequence is CASSARGLAGGETQYF. The CDR3 DNA sequence: TGTGCCAGCAGTGCTCGGGGACTAGCGGGGGGGGAGACCCAGTACTTC.

Only one count was recorded for this clone. V gene TRBV4-1 combines with J gene TRBJ2-3, with TRBD2 matching 9 bases. The ends lost 6 bases at V and 2 bases at J; junction bases unmatched: 9. CDR1 is MGHRA and CDR2 is YSYEKL in the germline V gene. The CDR3 runs to 16 residues. The CDR3 reads CASRRGLAGNTDTQYF. CDR3 bases: TGCGCCAGCAGACGCGGGCTAGCGGGAAACACAGATACGCAGTATTTT.

This chain joins TRBV19 and TRBJ2-5; D might be TRBD2 (6 bases). Trimming took off 1 base at V and 5 bases at J, with 14 bases between the two ends. CDR1 is LNHDA and CDR2 is SQIVND in the germline V gene (reference sequence). The CDR3 consists of 15 residues. The CDR3 region is CASSIGTARGETQYF. The CDR3, as DNA: TGTGCCAGTAGTATAGGTACAGCCCGGGGGGAGACCCAGTACTTC.

The gene calls are TRBV5-4 and TRBJ1-4, with 11 bases lining up with TRBD1. The germline V gene encodes CDR1 SGHNT and CDR2 YYREEE (reference sequence). The CDR3 totals 17 residues. V shed 4 bases, J shed 1 base, and the junction held 6 bases outside the gene matches. CDR3 in DNA: TGTGCCAGCAGCGACTGGACAGGGGGCATAACTAATGAAAAACTGTTTTTT. This sequence encodes CASSDWTGGITNEKLFF.

This chain links TRBV11-3 with TRBJ2-5; possibly TRBD2 for D (6 bases). V was trimmed by 4 bases and J by 1 base, leaving 10 bases between them. This CDR3 comprises 14 residues. Germline CDR1 reads SGHNT; CDR2 reads YENEEA. CDR3 protein: CASSSGLSQETQYF. The CDR3 nucleotides are TGTGCCAGCAGCTCTGGACTATCCCAAGAGACCCAGTACTTC.

The chain couples TRBV30 to TRBJ2-2; TRBD2 agrees at 12 bases. Per the germline V gene, CDR1 is GTSNPN and CDR2 is SVGIG (reference sequence). V trimming: 0 bases; J trimming: 4 bases; junction bases outside the gene matches: 9. This CDR3 comprises 18 residues. CDR3 protein: CAWSVKRLAGVGTGELFF. CDR3 sequence (DNA): TGTGCCTGGAGTGTAAAACGACTAGCGGGAGTGGGCACCGGGGAGCTGTTTTTT.